The 15 T cell receptor beta chains below all came from one sample that was sequenced in a study of tumour-infiltrating T cells in Burkitt lymphoma. Profiling relied on immunoSEQ multiplex PCR, and the TCRdb table lists in-frame clones only, not all of them. The data contain about 1,000 clones, 10% to 15% of them seen just once; the ten biggest clones take up around a fifth. Sequencing used tumor tissue. These TCRs come from a human donor with Burkitt lymphoma.

This clone was seen only a few times. The chain recombines TRBV6-5 with TRBJ2-3; 9 bases agree with TRBD2. V dropped 6 bases and J dropped 0; count of bases not matched to a gene: 4. There are 15 residues in the CDR3. In germline, CDR1 is MNHEY, CDR2 SVGAGI. CDR3 bases: TGTGCCAGCAGCAGACTAGCGGATAGCACAGATACGCAGTATTTT. This gives the protein CASSRLADSTDTQYF.

This clone was detected a few times. The chain uses TRBV18 and TRBJ2-5; no reliable D call. With 5 bases removed from V and 5 bases from J, the gap between germline ends came to 12 bases. The V gene's germline CDR1 is KGHSH and CDR2 LQKENI. CDR3 size: 13 residues. CDR3 coding DNA: TGTGCCAGCTCAGGTGGGGTCGGGGAGACCCAGTACTTC. Its protein is CASSGGVGETQYF.

This sequence joins TRBV5-5 and TRBJ2-7, with no clear D. Germline V lookup: CDR1 SGHKS, CDR2 YYEKEE (reference sequence). V lost 0 bases and J lost 6, with 7 bases in between. The CDR3 consists of 12 residues. CDR3 sequence (DNA): TGTGCCAGCAGCTTGGGCAACACCGAGCAGTACTTC. Its protein is CASSLGNTEQYF.

This clone was observed a few times. The DNA for the CDR3 is TGCAGTGCCACCGGACAGGAAACCCAGCATTTT. It codes for CSATGQETQHF. The chain recombines TRBV20-1 with TRBJ1-5; 7 bases are shared with TRBD1. Per the germline V gene, CDR1 is DFQATT and CDR2 is SNEGSKA (reference sequence). The trim removed 6 bases at V and 11 bases at J, leaving 7 bases unmatched. There are 11 residues in the CDR3.

The CDR3 region has the DNA TGTGCCAGCAGCATTCCGGGGCTTCGGAACACCATATATTTT. Translation gives CASSIPGLRNTIYF. The chain uses TRBV5-6 and TRBJ1-3; the D gene is possibly TRBD1 (5 bases). Trimming removed 4 bases at V and 7 bases at J, with 15 bases between. The CDR3 sequence is 14 residues long. CDR1 and CDR2 (germline): SGHDT, YYEEEE. The full variable domain, in which reference TRBV5-6 and TRBJ1-3 provide the parts outside the CDR3, is DAGVTQSPTHLIKTRGQQVTLRCSPKSGHDTVSWYQQALGQGPQFIFQYYEEEERQRGNFPDRFSGHQFPNYSSELNVNALLLGDSALYLCASSIPGLRNTIYFGEGSWLTVV.

This clone was detected a few times. One end of the junction is discordant with germline, which a read error may explain. CDR3 sequence reads: CAWSGKGTNTEVFF. Here the CDR3 DNA reads TGTGCCTGGAGTGGAAAGGGGACGAACACTGAAGTTTTCTTT. The V gene is TRBV30, the J gene TRBJ1-1; tentatively, D is TRBD1 (5 bases). This CDR3 comprises 14 residues. Per the germline V gene, CDR1 is GTSNPN and CDR2 is SVGIG (reference sequence).

This clone was detected only a few times. The gene calls are TRBV5-6 and TRBJ1-1; maybe TRBD1 (5 bases). The ends were cut back, 1 base at V and 4 bases at J, with 11 bases in the middle. The germline V gene encodes CDR1 SGHDT and CDR2 YYEEEE. CDR3 length: 14 amino acids. CDR3 sequence: CASSLKGLGTEAFF. CDR3 in DNA: TGTGCCAGCAGCTTGAAGGGGTTAGGCACTGAAGCTTTCTTT. The entire variable domain, with the rest obtained from reference TRBV5-6 and TRBJ1-1, is as follows: DAGVTQSPTHLIKTRGQQVTLRCSPKSGHDTVSWYQQALGQGPQFIFQYYEEEERQRGNFPDRFSGHQFPNYSSELNVNALLLGDSALYLCASSLKGLGTEAFFGQGTRLTVV.

The chain couples TRBV5-1 to TRBJ2-1; tentatively, D is TRBD1 or TRBD2 (5 bases each). There are 15 residues in the CDR3. Germline CDR1 SGHRS, CDR2 YFSETQ. Between the trimmed V and J ends, which lost 2 bases and 9 bases, there was a span of 18 bases. CDR3: CASSLTSGTQSEQFF. The CDR3 DNA sequence: TGCGCCAGCAGCTTAACCTCCGGGACCCAATCTGAGCAGTTCTTC.

This clone was seen a few times. The chain is built from TRBV11-2 and TRBJ2-7; a weak D match, TRBD1 (5 bases). CDR3 length equals 14 residues. The germline V gene encodes CDR1 SGHAT and CDR2 FQNNGV. The V and J ends lost 0 bases and 6 bases respectively, with 12 bases between them. Here the CDR3 DNA reads TGTGCCAGCAGCTTAGACAGGGTAGTAGGCGAGCAGTACTTC. Translation gives CASSLDRVVGEQYF.

This clone turned up a few times. The chain joins TRBV7-9 to TRBJ1-4; 12 positions match TRBD1. Trimming took 5 bases from V and 8 from J; bases not matched to a gene: 3. Germline V gene sequence: CDR1 SEHNR, CDR2 FQNEAQ (reference sequence). The CDR3 totals 14 residues. The CDR3 DNA follows: TGTGCCAGCAGCCCCGGGACAGGGGGCGAAAAACTGTTTTTT. Its translation is CASSPGTGGEKLFF. The whole variable domain, remainder taken from reference TRBV7-9 and TRBJ1-4, is DTGVSQNPRHKITKRGQNVTFRCDPISEHNRLYWYRQTLGQGPEFLTYFQNEAQLEKSRLLSDRFSAERPKGSFSTLEIQRTEQGDSAMYLCASSPGTGGEKLFFGSGTQLSVL.

The chain employs TRBV5-4 and TRBJ2-7; D tentatively reads TRBD1 or TRBD2 (6 bases each). There are 15 residues in the CDR3. Trimming removed 0 bases from V and 1 base from J, with 11 bases in between. Germline assignment: CDR1 SGHNT and CDR2 YYREEE (reference sequence). CDR3 nucleotide sequence: TGTGCCAGCAGCTTGGGGAGGGGGGCGTCCTACGAGCAGTACTTC. It encodes CASSLGRGASYEQYF. Full variable domain (outside the CDR3, taken from reference TRBV5-4 and TRBJ2-7): ETGVTQSPTHLIKTRGQQVTLRCSSQSGHNTVSWYQQALGQGPQFIFQYYREEENGRGNFPPRFSGLQFPNYSSELNVNALELDDSALYLCASSLGRGASYEQYFGPGTRLTVT.

This clone was detected a few times. The chain links TRBV28 to TRBJ1-1; no clear D. Germline CDR1 and CDR2: MDHEN and SYDVKM. V was pared by 5 bases and J by 0 bases, with 7 bases between. The CDR3 has 13 amino acids. Here the CDR3 DNA reads TGTGCCAGCAGTACCGGATTGAACACTGAAGCTTTCTTT. This gives the protein CASSTGLNTEAFF.

The sample holds a few counts of this clone. The identical CDR3 is also encoded by other nucleotide sequences in the sample. This chain links TRBV4-2 with TRBJ2-7, with TRBD2 matching 7 bases. CDR1 and CDR2 (germline): LGHNA, YNFKEQ. The V segment lost 5 bases and the J segment 2 bases; nucleotides outside the gene matches: 3. This CDR3 has 13 residues. CDR3 sequence: CASSYGLAYEQYF. CDR3 DNA: TGTGCCAGCAGCTACGGACTAGCCTACGAGCAGTACTTC.

The genes are TRBV5-4 and TRBJ2-2; 8 nucleotides line up with TRBD2. This CDR3 is 16 amino acids long. Germline CDR1 reads SGHNT; CDR2 reads YYREEE (reference sequence). V trimming: 4 bases; J trimming: 2 bases; junction bases outside the gene matches: 7. The CDR3 reads CASSRTSGTNTGELFF. The DNA for the CDR3 is TGTGCCAGCAGCAGAACTAGCGGAACTAACACCGGGGAGCTGTTTTTT.

The chain combines TRBV5-1 with TRBJ2-7; TRBD2 is a possible D gene (5 bases). The germline V gene encodes CDR1 SGHRS and CDR2 YFSETQ. The CDR3 sequence is 13 residues long. V was shortened by 0 bases and J by 3 bases, with 7 bases between the two germline ends. CDR3 residues: CASSLATSYEQYF. Written as DNA, the CDR3 is TGCGCCAGCAGCTTGGCCACTAGCTACGAGCAGTACTTC.